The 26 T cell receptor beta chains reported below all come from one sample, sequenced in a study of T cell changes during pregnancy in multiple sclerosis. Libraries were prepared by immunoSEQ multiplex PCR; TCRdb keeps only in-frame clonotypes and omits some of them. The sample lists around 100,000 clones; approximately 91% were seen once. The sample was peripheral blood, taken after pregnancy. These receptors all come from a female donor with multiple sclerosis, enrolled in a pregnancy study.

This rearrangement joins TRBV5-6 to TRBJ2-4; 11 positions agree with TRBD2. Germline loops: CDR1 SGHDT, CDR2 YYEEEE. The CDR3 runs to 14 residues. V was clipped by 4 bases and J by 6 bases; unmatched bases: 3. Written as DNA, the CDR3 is TGTGCCAGCAGCCCCACTAGCGGGGGAAACATTCAGTACTTC. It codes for CASSPTSGGNIQYF.

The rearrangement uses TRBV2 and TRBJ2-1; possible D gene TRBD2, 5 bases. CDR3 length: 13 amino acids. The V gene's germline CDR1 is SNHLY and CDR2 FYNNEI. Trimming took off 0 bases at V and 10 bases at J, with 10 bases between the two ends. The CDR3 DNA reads TGTGCCAGCAGTGAAGCGAATCGGGGAGAGCAGTTCTTC. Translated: CASSEANRGEQFF.

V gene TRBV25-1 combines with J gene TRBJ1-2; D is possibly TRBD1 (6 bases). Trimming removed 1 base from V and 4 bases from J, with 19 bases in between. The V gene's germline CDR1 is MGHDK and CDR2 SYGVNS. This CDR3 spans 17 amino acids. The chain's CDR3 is CASSESVGRGAAYGYTF. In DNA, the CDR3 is TGTGCCAGCAGTGAATCGGTGGGGCGGGGGGCGGCCTATGGCTACACCTTC.

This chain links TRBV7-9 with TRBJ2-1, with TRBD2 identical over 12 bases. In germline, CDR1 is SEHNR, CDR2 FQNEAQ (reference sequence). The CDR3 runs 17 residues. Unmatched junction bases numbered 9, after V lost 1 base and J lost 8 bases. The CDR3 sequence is CASSLGLAGGQRYEQFF. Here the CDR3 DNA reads TGTGCCAGCAGCTTAGGGCTAGCGGGGGGGCAAAGGTATGAGCAGTTCTTC.

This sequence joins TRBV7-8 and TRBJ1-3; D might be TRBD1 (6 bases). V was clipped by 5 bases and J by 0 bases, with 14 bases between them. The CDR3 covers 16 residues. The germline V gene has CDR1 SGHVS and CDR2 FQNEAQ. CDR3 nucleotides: TGTGCCAGCAGCCCAGGGACATCTTACTCTGGAAACACCATATATTTT. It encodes CASSPGTSYSGNTIYF.

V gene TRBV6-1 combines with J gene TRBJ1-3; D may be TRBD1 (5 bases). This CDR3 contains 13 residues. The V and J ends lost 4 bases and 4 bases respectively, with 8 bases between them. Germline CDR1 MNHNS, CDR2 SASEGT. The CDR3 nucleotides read TGTGCCAGCAGTGTCGGACAAGGAAACACCATATATTTT. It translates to CASSVGQGNTIYF.

CDR3 sequence: CASSEGQGGNYGYTF. In DNA form, the CDR3 reads TGTGCCAGCAGTGAAGGCCAGGGGGGTAACTATGGCTACACCTTC. The chain recombines TRBV2 with TRBJ1-2; TRBD1 matches at 7 bases. Germline V gene lookup returns CDR1 SNHLY and CDR2 FYNNEI. With V trimmed by 1 base and J by 1 base, 3 bases remained unmatched. The CDR3 loop spans 15 amino acids.

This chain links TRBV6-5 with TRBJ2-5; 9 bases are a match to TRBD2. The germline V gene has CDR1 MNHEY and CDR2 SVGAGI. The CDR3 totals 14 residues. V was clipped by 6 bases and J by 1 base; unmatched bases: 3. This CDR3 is CASSTRGGQETQYF. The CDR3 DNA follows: TGTGCCAGCAGCACGCGGGGGGGCCAAGAGACCCAGTACTTC.

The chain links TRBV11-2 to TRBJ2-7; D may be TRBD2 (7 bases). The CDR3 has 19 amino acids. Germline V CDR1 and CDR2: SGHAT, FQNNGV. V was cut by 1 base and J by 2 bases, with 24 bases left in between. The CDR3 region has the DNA TGTGCCAGCAGCTTAGCCTTCGCGCCCAGGGGAGGGGATCCCTACGAGCAGTACTTC. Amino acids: CASSLAFAPRGGDPYEQYF.

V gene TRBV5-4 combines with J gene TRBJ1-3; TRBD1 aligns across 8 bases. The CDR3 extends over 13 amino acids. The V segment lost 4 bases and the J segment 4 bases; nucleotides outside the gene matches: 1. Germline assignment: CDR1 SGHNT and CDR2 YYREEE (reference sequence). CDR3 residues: CASSRQGGNTIYF. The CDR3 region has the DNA TGTGCCAGCAGCCGACAGGGGGGAAACACCATATATTTT.

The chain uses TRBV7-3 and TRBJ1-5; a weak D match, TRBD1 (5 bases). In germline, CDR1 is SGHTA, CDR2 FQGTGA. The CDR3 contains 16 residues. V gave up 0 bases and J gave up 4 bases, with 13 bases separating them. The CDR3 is CASSLTEGKSNQPQHF. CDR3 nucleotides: TGTGCCAGCAGCTTAACGGAGGGGAAGTCAAATCAGCCCCAGCATTTT.

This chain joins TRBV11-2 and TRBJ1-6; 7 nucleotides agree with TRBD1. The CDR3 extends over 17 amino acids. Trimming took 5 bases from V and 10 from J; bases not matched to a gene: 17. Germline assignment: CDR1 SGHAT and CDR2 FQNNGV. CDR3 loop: CASSPRRVQGLESPLHF. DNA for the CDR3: TGTGCCAGCAGCCCACGCCGCGTACAGGGGCTGGAATCACCCCTCCACTTT.

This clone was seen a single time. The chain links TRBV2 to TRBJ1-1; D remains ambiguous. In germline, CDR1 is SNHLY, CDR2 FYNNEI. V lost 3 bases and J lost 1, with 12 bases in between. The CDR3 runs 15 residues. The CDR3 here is CASSDISQPNTEAFF. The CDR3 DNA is TGTGCCAGCAGTGACATCTCACAACCGAACACTGAAGCTTTCTTT.

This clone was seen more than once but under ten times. This chain's CDR3 is CASSADRGNTEAFF. CDR3 coding DNA: TGTGCCAGCAGCGCTGACAGGGGAAACACTGAAGCTTTCTTT. The chain combines TRBV13 with TRBJ1-1; 8 positions match TRBD1. Germline lookup yields CDR1 PRHDT and CDR2 FYEKMQ (reference sequence). With V trimmed by 5 bases and J by 2 bases, 4 bases remained unmatched. This CDR3 region has 14 residues.

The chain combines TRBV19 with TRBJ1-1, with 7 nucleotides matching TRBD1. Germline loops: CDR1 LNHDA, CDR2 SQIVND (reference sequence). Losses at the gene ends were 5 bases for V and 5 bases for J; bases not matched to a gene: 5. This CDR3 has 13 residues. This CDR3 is CASSLQGWTEAFF. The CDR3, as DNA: TGTGCCAGTAGTTTACAGGGGTGGACTGAAGCTTTCTTT.

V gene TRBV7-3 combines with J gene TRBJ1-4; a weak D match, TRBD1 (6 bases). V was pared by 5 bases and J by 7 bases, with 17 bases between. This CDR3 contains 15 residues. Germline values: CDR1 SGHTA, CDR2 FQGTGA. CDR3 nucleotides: TGTGCCAGCAGCCCCTCGGGACAACGAGGTGAAAAACTGTTTTTT. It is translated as CASSPSGQRGEKLFF. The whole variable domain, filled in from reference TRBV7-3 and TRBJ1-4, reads GAGVSQTPSNKVTEKGKYVELRCDPISGHTALYWYRQSLGQGPEFLIYFQGTGAADDSGLPNDRFFAVRPEGSVSTLKIQRTERGDSAVYLCASSPSGQRGEKLFFGSGTQLSVL.

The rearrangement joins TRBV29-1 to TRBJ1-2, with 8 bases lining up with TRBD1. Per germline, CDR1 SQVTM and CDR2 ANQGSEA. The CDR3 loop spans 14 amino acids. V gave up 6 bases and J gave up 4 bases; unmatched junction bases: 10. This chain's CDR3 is CSVTTGQGPYGYTF. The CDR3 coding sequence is TGCAGCGTGACGACCGGACAGGGCCCCTATGGCTACACCTTC.

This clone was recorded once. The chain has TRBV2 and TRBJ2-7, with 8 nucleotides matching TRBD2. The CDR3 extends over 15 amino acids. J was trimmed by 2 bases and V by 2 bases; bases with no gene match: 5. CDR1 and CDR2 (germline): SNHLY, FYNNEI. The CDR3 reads CASSERRGGPYEQYF. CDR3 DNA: TGTGCCAGCAGTGAACGTCGCGGGGGGCCCTACGAGCAGTACTTC.

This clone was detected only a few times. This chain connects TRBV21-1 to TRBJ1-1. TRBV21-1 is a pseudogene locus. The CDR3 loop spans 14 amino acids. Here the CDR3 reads CASSRVSVRAEAFF. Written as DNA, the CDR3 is TGTGCCAGCAGCAGGGTTTCGGTGAGGGCTGAAGCTTTCTTT.

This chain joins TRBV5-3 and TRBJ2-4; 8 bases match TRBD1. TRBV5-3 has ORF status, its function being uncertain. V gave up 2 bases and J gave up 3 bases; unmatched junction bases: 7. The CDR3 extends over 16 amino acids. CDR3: CARSFKTGEVKNIQYF. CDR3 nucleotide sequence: TGTGCCAGAAGCTTTAAGACAGGGGAGGTCAAAAACATTCAGTACTTC.

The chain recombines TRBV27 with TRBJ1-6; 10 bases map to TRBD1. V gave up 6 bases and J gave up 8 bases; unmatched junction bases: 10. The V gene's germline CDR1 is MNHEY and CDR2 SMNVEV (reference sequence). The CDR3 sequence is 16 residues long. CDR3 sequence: CASRRTGTGDYSPLHF. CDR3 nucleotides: TGTGCCAGCAGAAGAACCGGGACAGGGGATTATTCACCCCTCCACTTT.

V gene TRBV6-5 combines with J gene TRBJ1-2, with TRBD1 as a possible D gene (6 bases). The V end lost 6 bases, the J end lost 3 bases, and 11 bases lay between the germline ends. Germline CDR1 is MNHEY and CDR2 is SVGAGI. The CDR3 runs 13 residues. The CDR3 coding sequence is TGTGCCAGCAGCCCCAACAGGGACTATGGCTACACCTTC. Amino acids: CASSPNRDYGYTF.

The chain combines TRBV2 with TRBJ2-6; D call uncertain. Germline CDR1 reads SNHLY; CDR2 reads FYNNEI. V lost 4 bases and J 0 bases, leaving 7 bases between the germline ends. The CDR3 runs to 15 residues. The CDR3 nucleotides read TGTGCCAGCAGTGCGTATTACTCTGGGGCCAACGTCCTGACTTTC. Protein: CASSAYYSGANVLTF.

The DNA for the CDR3 is TGTGCCAGCAGTCCAAGGGGGGGGAGATACAATGAGCAGTTCTTC. Amino acids: CASSPRGGRYNEQFF. The chain combines TRBV7-3 with TRBJ2-1, with a possible D match to TRBD2 (7 bases). Germline assignment: CDR1 SGHTA and CDR2 FQGTGA. The CDR3 has 15 residues. Trimming stripped 6 bases from V and 4 bases from J, with 16 bases between.

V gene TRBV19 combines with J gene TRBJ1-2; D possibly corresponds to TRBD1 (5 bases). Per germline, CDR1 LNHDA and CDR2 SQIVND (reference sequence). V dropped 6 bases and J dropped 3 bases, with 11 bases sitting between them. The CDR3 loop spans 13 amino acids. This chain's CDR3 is CASRQDGYYGYTF. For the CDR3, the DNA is TGTGCCAGTAGACAGGACGGGTACTATGGCTACACCTTC.

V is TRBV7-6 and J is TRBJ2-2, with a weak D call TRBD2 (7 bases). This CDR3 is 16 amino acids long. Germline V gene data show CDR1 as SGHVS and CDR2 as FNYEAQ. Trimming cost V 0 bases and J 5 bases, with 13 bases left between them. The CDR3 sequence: CASSLASGTTTGELFF. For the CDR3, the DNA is TGTGCCAGCAGCTTAGCCAGCGGGACAACTACCGGGGAGCTGTTTTTT.